Listed below are T cell receptor beta chains from one sample, sequenced in a study of blood T cell repertoires in COVID-19. Generated by immunoSEQ multiplex PCR, the TCRdb table keeps only in-frame clones and is missing some. The sample has roughly 190,000 clones; about 85% are singletons. The material sequenced was peripheral blood. The receptors were gathered from a human donor in a cohort sampled during active COVID-19. Each CDR3 is given with its conserved first and last residue. The order of the fields is V gene, J gene, D gene, clone size, CDR3 length, CDR3 DNA, CDR3 protein. The D gene is left open where the match is weak. Only some rows state a clone size, as once, few, many or a class for expanded clones.

TRBV7-9	TRBJ2-2	TRBD2	-	18	TGTGCCAGCAGCTTAGCGGCTAGCGGGCGCGCGAACACCGGGGAGCTGTTTTTT	CASSLAASGRANTGELFF
TRBV27	TRBJ2-7	TRBD2	once	16	TGTGCCAGCAGTTTGGCGGGAGGGCCGCCTCCGTACGAGCAGTACTTC	CASSLAGGPPPYEQYF
TRBV5-4	TRBJ2-2	-	once	14	TGTGCCAGCAGCTCGGGGGCGAACACCGGGGAGCTGTTTTTT	CASSSGANTGELFF
TRBV12-5	TRBJ2-1	TRBD2	-	16	TGTGCTAGTGGCCCGGATAGCGGGAGAGCGTACAATGAGCAGTTCTTC	CASGPDSGRAYNEQFF
TRBV3-1/TRBV3-2	TRBJ1-2	TRBD1	-	13	TGTGCCAGCAGCCAAGGGACAGGGCTTGGCTACACCTTC	CASSQGTGLGYTF
TRBV7-9	TRBJ2-1	-	few	15	TGTGCCAGCAGCCAAGGGGTTACCCTCTACAATGAGCAGTTCTTC	CASSQGVTLYNEQFF
TRBV7-9	TRBJ2-5	-	-	11	TGTGCCAGCAGCTCCCGTGAGACCCAGTACTTC	CASSSRETQYF
TRBV7-2	TRBJ1-3	-	-	14	TGTGCCAGCAGCTTACCTGTTCAGGGGAACACCATATATTTT	CASSLPVQGNTIYF
TRBV10-3	TRBJ1-5	-	-	13	TGTGCCATCAGCGTCCAGGCTAATCAGCCCCAGCATTTT	CAISVQANQPQHF
TRBV7-2	TRBJ1-5	TRBD1	-	16	TGTGCCAGCAGCACTCGTTCCGGGACAGGGAATCAGCCCCAGCATTTT	CASSTRSGTGNQPQHF
TRBV29-1	TRBJ1-2	-	-	11	TGCAGCGTCTATCTAAACTATGGCTACACCTTC	CSVYLNYGYTF
TRBV2	TRBJ1-4	-	-	14	TGTGCCAGCACCGGTGAGGCAACTAATGAAAAACTGTTTTTT	CASTGEATNEKLFF
TRBV6-1	TRBJ2-3	-	-	16	TGTGCCAGCAGTGCCCGAGGTGGACAGCGCACAGATACGCAGTATTTT	CASSARGGQRTDTQYF
TRBV7-6	TRBJ2-2	TRBD2	-	18	TGTGCCAGCAGCCCCCGCCGAGGCGGGGGGTTCCCCACCGGGGAGCTGTTTTTT	CASSPRRGGGFPTGELFF
TRBV5-1	TRBJ1-3	TRBD1	-	14	TGCGCCAGCAGCCAACAGGGGACTGGAAACACCATATATTTT	CASSQQGTGNTIYF
TRBV5-1	TRBJ2-3	-	-	14	TGCGCCAGCAGCTTGGCCAGTCCCTCAGATACGCAGTATTTT	CASSLASPSDTQYF
TRBV19	TRBJ1-5	TRBD1	-	13	TGTGCCAGTAGCCGGACAGGGCCAGGGCCCCAGCATTTT	CASSRTGPGPQHF
TRBV6-5	TRBJ1-1	-	few	12	TGTGCCAGCAACAGCCAGCGGACTGAAGCTTTCTTT	CASNSQRTEAFF
TRBV18	TRBJ2-3	TRBD1	once	19	TGTGCCAGCTCAGGAACCGGGACAGGGGGCCGGTTCAACACAGATACGCAGTATTTT	CASSGTGTGGRFNTDTQYF
TRBV3-1/TRBV3-2	TRBJ2-7	TRBD1	-	12	TGTGCCAGCAGCCTGGACAGGAGGGAGCAGTACTTC	CASSLDRREQYF
TRBV5-1	TRBJ2-2	TRBD2	-	17	TGCGCCAGCGGAATGGGAGCGGGGGGGCCGGCCACCGGGGAGCTGTTTTTT	CASGMGAGGPATGELFF
TRBV11-1	TRBJ2-7	-	-	12	TGTGCCAGCAGCCCTTTTACCTACGAGCAGTACTTC	CASSPFTYEQYF
TRBV28	TRBJ1-2	TRBD1	-	14	TGTGCCACTGACCCCGGGACAGGGGGCGCTGGCTACACCTTC	CATDPGTGGAGYTF
TRBV4-1	TRBJ2-1	-	-	14	TGCGCCAGCAGCCGTGGGAGCTCCTACAATGAGCAGTTCTTC	CASSRGSSYNEQFF
TRBV6-1	TRBJ2-5	-	-	15	TGTGCCAGCAGTGAGTCGAAGGACAGCCAAGAGACCCAGTACTTC	CASSESKDSQETQYF
TRBV27	TRBJ1-2	TRBD1	-	15	TGTGCCAGCAGAGGAAGGACAGGGGTCTACTATGGCTACACCTTC	CASRGRTGVYYGYTF
TRBV3-1/TRBV3-2	TRBJ1-1	-	-	16	TGTGCCAGCAGCCCCCCCGGGCAGGGCGGCGACACTGAAGCTTTCTTT	CASSPPGQGGDTEAFF
TRBV25-1	TRBJ2-5	-	once	17	TGTGCCAGCAGTGAACCCCTCGACAGGATGGGCCAAGAGACCCAGTACTTC	CASSEPLDRMGQETQYF
TRBV2	TRBJ2-5	-	few	13	TGTGCCAGCAGTTCCTCCTACCAAGAGACCCAGTACTTC	CASSSSYQETQYF
TRBV24-1	TRBJ2-2	-	few	14	TGTGCCACCAGAGGGGCTGCGGACACCGGGGAGCTGTTTTTT	CATRGAADTGELFF
TRBV5-1	TRBJ2-5	-	-	14	TGCGCCAGCAGTCACAAGGGAGGCCAAGAGACCCAGTACTTC	CASSHKGGQETQYF
TRBV27	TRBJ2-7	TRBD2	-	18	TGTGCCAGCAGTCACCCGCCCCAAAAAGCGGGAGTTGCCTACGAGCAGTACTTC	CASSHPPQKAGVAYEQYF
TRBV2	TRBJ2-3	-	-	12	TGTGCCACAGGAATCGTCACAGATACGCAGTATTTT	CATGIVTDTQYF
TRBV11-2	TRBJ1-2	-	-	13	TGTGCCAGCAGCTTAGGGCAGTCCTATGGCTACACCTTC	CASSLGQSYGYTF
TRBV1	TRBJ1-5	-	-	17	TGCACCAGCAGCCAGGGATCCACAACAGGGAGGGATCAGCCCCAGCATTTT	CTSSQGSTTGRDQPQHF
TRBV6-5	TRBJ1-5	-	-	14	TGTGCCAGCAGTTACAGGGGATCACGGAAGCCCCAGCATTTT	CASSYRGSRKPQHF
TRBV13	TRBJ1-1	-	-	13	TGTGCCAGCAGCTTTCGGAGCCGATTTGAAGCTTTCTTT	CASSFRSRFEAFF
TRBV5-1	TRBJ2-1	TRBD2	-	18	TGCGCCAGCAGCCCCAACCCTCTTAGCGGGAGGAGCCACAATGAGCAGTTCTTC	CASSPNPLSGRSHNEQFF
TRBV19	TRBJ1-1	TRBD1	-	17	TGTGCCAGTAGTATGGGGGACAGCACGTGGGGGAACACTGAAGCTTTCTTT	CASSMGDSTWGNTEAFF
TRBV19	TRBJ1-1	-	-	15	TGTGCCAGTAGTGACACCTGGGCTATGAACACTGAAGCTTTCTTT	CASSDTWAMNTEAFF
TRBV2	TRBJ1-3	-	-	19	TGTGCCAGCAGTGTCGACAGCCTCACTCCCTTTACCAACGGAAACACCATATATTTT	CASSVDSLTPFTNGNTIYF
TRBV18	TRBJ1-2	-	-	14	TGTGCCAGCTCACCGGCGGGGGAGACCTATGGCTACACCTTC	CASSPAGETYGYTF
TRBV28	TRBJ2-7	-	-	12	TGTGCCAGCAGTTTATCGGGGAACGAGCAGTACTTC	CASSLSGNEQYF
TRBV6-6	TRBJ1-4	TRBD1	-	15	TGTGCCAGCAGATTTCCGGGACAGGGGAGTGAAAAACTGTTTTTT	CASRFPGQGSEKLFF
TRBV29-1	TRBJ1-2	TRBD1	-	13	TGCAGCACCCTGGACAGGGATGACTATGGCTACACCTTC	CSTLDRDDYGYTF
TRBV21-1	TRBJ2-7	-	-	14	TGTGCCAGCAGCAAAGGCCGACAGGCCTACGAGCAGTACTTC	CASSKGRQAYEQYF
TRBV29-1	TRBJ2-4	TRBD1	-	15	TGCAGCGTTGAAAGGACAGGGCTAGCCAAAAACATTCAGTACTTC	CSVERTGLAKNIQYF
TRBV21-1	TRBJ1-5	-	-	17	TGTGCCAGCAGCACGGAAAGCGGGCCTGCCAGCAATCAGCCCCAGCATTTT	CASSTESGPASNQPQHF
TRBV20-1	TRBJ1-2	-	-	11	TGCAGTGCTAGCCCGGGTTACGGCTACACCTTC	CSASPGYGYTF
TRBV6-6	TRBJ1-6	-	-	15	TGTGCCGCGCGGGGCCCCACTGCCTATAATTCACCCCTCCACTTT	CAARGPTAYNSPLHF